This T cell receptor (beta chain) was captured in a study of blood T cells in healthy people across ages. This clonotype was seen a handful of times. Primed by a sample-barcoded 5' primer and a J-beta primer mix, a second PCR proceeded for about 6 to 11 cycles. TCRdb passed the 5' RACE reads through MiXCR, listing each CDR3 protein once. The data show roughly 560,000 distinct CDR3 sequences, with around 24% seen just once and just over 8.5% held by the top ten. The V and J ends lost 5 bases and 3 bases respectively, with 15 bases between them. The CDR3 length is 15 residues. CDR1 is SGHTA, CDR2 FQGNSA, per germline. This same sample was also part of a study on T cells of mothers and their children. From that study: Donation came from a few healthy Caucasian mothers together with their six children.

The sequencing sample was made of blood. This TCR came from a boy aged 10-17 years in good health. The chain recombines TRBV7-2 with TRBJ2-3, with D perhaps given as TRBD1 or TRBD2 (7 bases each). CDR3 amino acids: CASSALRGGTDTQYF. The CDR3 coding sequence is TGTGCCAGCAGCGCACTCAGGGGGGGTACAGATACGCAGTATTTT.